Sequencing of this TCR beta chain was carried out in a study of cytomegalovirus exposure and HLA in healthy donors. Regarding the study as a whole: CMV serostatus was the only immune exposure information that was available. Looking again later, the authors saw that most CMV-associated TCR beta chains seemed HLA-restricted. A later analysis reportedly identified an Asian-associated ancestry cluster as carrying fewer N-insertions than the approximately 640-donor mean.

To note about this clone: Its antigen is unidentified.

The CDR3 totals 16 residues. V was pared by 3 bases and J by 3 bases, with 3 bases of the junction left unmatched. From germline, CDR1 is KGHSH and CDR2 LQKENI. 13 Jbeta primers and 60 Vbeta primers were used for the PCR. The protocol was immunoSEQ multiplex PCR, while the TCRdb copy is restricted to in-frame clones and leaves out a portion. The data hold approximately 120,000 clones, with roughly 82% observed a single time. The V and J genes are TRBV18 and TRBJ2-5; 14 positions agree with TRBD2. Source material: PBMCs. The TCR sequence derives from a middle-aged woman in good health and CMV-seropositive. CDR3 protein: CASSPRLAGGKETQYF. CDR3 DNA: TGTGCCAGCTCACCGCGACTAGCGGGAGGGAAAGAGACCCAGTACTTC.